The 17 T cell receptor beta chains presented below share a single source sample, sequenced in a study of shared clonotypes between healthy human individuals. The naive CD8 subset, CD45RO-negative cells positively selected for CCR7, excluded terminally differentiated effector memory CD45RA+ cells. Clones were sequenced by immunoSEQ multiplex PCR, and TCRdb holds only the in-frame ones, with some missing. Here the sample spans about 2.1 million clones, about 93% being singletons. The material sequenced was naive CD8+ T cells from PBMCs. The receptors were sampled from a man between 18 and 35 years old in good health. Some clones in this sample may be carry-over from other donors' samples.

This clone has just one count. The chain combines TRBV6-1 with TRBJ2-1; the match to TRBD2 covers 8 bases. J was trimmed by 4 bases and V by 4 bases; bases with no gene match: 0. This CDR3 has 13 amino acids. Germline V gives CDR1 MNHNS, CDR2 SASEGT. CDR3 nucleotide sequence: TGTGCCAGCAGTGGACTAGCGTACAATGAGCAGTTCTTC. This codes for CASSGLAYNEQFF.

The chain employs TRBV18 and TRBJ2-7, with a weak D call TRBD2 (5 bases). Trimming removed 2 bases from V and 3 bases from J, with 11 bases in between. CDR3 length: 14 residues. Germline loops: CDR1 KGHSH, CDR2 LQKENI. CDR3 coding DNA: TGTGCCAGCTCACCAGATATAGGAGGCTACGAGCAGTACTTC. It encodes CASSPDIGGYEQYF.

Remarks on this clone: Other DNA sequences in this sample translate to the same CDR3. The chain combines TRBV18 with TRBJ2-7; TRBD1 matches 9 bases. The CDR3 has 15 amino acids. Germline values: CDR1 KGHSH, CDR2 LQKENI. Germline trimming cut 3 bases from V and 2 bases from J; bases unmatched to any gene: 5. The CDR3 region has the DNA TGTGCCAGCTCACCCGCGGACAGGGGTCCCTACGAGCAGTACTTC. This encodes CASSPADRGPYEQYF.

The chain carries TRBV25-1 and TRBJ1-5, with D possibly matching TRBD1 (6 bases). Per germline, CDR1 MGHDK and CDR2 SYGVNS. There are 14 residues in the CDR3. Between the trimmed V and J ends, which lost 3 bases and 3 bases, there was a span of 9 bases. The CDR3 protein is CASSEGGTNQPQHF. CDR3 nucleotides: TGTGCCAGCAGTGAGGGGGGCACCAATCAGCCCCAGCATTTT.

The chain carries TRBV25-1 and TRBJ2-1, with D uncertain. This CDR3 has 12 residues. Germline CDR1 and CDR2: MGHDK and SYGVNS. V lost 6 bases and J 5 bases, leaving 8 bases between the germline ends. This chain's CDR3 is CASSTADNEQFF. CDR3 in DNA: TGTGCCAGCAGCACTGCCGACAATGAGCAGTTCTTC. The whole variable domain, filled in from reference TRBV25-1 and TRBJ2-1, reads EADIYQTPRYLVIGTGKKITLECSQTMGHDKMYWYQQDPGMELHLIHYSYGVNSTEKGDLSSESTVSRIRTEHFPLTLESARPSHTSQYLCASSTADNEQFFGPGTRLTVL.

The V and J genes are TRBV27 and TRBJ2-1; 10 positions agree with TRBD1. This CDR3 comprises 18 residues. J gave up 6 bases and V 2 bases, and 13 bases lay outside the gene matches. The germline CDR1 and CDR2 sequences are MNHEY and SMNVEV (reference sequence). The CDR3 region has the DNA TGTGCCAGCAGTTTAGCGCCGCCGGGACAGGGGTGGATCAATGAGCAGTTCTTC. Protein product: CASSLAPPGQGWINEQFF.

V gene TRBV18 combines with J gene TRBJ2-7, with D tentatively TRBD2 (6 bases). Germline CDR1 KGHSH, CDR2 LQKENI. Trimming pared 3 bases from V and 7 bases from J, leaving 13 bases between. The length of the CDR3 is 13 residues. CDR3 sequence reads: CASSPRDLTEQYF. CDR3 DNA sequence: TGTGCCAGCTCACCGAGGGACTTGACAGAGCAGTACTTC.

The rearrangement uses TRBV9 and TRBJ2-7, with 7 nucleotides matching TRBD2. From germline, CDR1 is SGDLS and CDR2 YYNGEE. The length of the CDR3 is 16 residues. After removal of 4 bases from V and 3 bases from J, the junction contained 13 bases not matched to a gene. Written as DNA, the CDR3 is TGTGCCAGCAGCCACAGCGGGGAGGCGGTAGTCTACGAGCAGTACTTC. This encodes CASSHSGEAVVYEQYF.

The chain carries TRBV7-9 and TRBJ2-1; D might be TRBD2 (5 bases). Trimming took off 7 bases at V and 9 bases at J, with 19 bases between the two ends. Germline lookup yields CDR1 SEHNR and CDR2 FQNEAQ (reference sequence). The CDR3 is 14 residues long. The CDR3 sequence is CASINGLAEAEQFF. For the CDR3, the DNA is TGTGCCAGCATCAACGGGCTAGCTGAGGCTGAGCAGTTCTTC. The variable domain in full, completed from reference TRBV7-9 and TRBJ2-1, reads DTGVSQNPRHKITKRGQNVTFRCDPISEHNRLYWYRQTLGQGPEFLTYFQNEAQLEKSRLLSDRFSAERPKGSFSTLEIQRTEQGDSAMYLCASINGLAEAEQFFGPGTRLTVL.

The DNA of the CDR3 is TGTGCCAGCAGCCATGGAGGGGGAGCGAGCTCCTACAATGAGCAGTTCTTC. Translated, it gives CASSHGGGASSYNEQFF. The J gene is TRBJ2-1, the V gene TRBV4-2; D tentatively fits TRBD1 or TRBD2 (6 bases each). CDR3 length: 17 residues. Trimming removed 3 bases at V and 0 bases at J, with 15 bases between. CDR1 LGHNA and CDR2 YNFKEQ come from the germline V gene.

J is TRBJ2-7 and V is TRBV19, with TRBD1 matching over 8 bases. V gave up 7 bases and J gave up 2 bases; unmatched junction bases: 7. The CDR3 sequence is 14 residues long. Looked up from germline, CDR1 is LNHDA and CDR2 is SQIVND (reference sequence). CDR3 bases: TGTGCCAGTACCTTGACAGGGGAGGCCTACGAGCAGTACTTC. Its protein is CASTLTGEAYEQYF.

This clone has a single count. The chain uses TRBV7-9 and TRBJ2-7; D uncertain. CDR1 SEHNR and CDR2 FQNEAQ come from the germline V gene (reference sequence). The CDR3 length is 15 residues. V dropped 1 base and J dropped 0 bases, with 10 bases sitting between them. Written as DNA, the CDR3 is TGTGCCAGCAGCTTAGAACCCTCGGGCTCCTACGAGCAGTACTTC. It codes for CASSLEPSGSYEQYF.

The chain couples TRBV9 to TRBJ1-3, with D hard to call. The V end was cut by 0 bases, the J end by 3 bases, with 16 bases between. This CDR3 spans 17 amino acids. Germline values: CDR1 SGDLS, CDR2 YYNGEE. CDR3 sequence: CASSVGSAQNDGNTIYF. The CDR3 DNA follows: TGTGCCAGCAGCGTAGGATCAGCGCAGAACGATGGAAACACCATATATTTT.

In regard to this clone: Other nucleotide sequences from this sample produce the same CDR3. The J gene is TRBJ2-7, the V gene TRBV5-1; D not certain. Trimming removed 4 bases at V and 0 bases at J, with 5 bases between. The CDR3 loop spans 12 amino acids. From germline, CDR1 is SGHRS and CDR2 YFSETQ. CDR3 nucleotides: TGCGCCAGCAGCGGGGTCTCCTACGAGCAGTACTTC. This gives the protein CASSGVSYEQYF.

V gene TRBV6-5 combines with J gene TRBJ2-7; D not certain. Germline CDR1 is MNHEY and CDR2 is SVGAGI. This CDR3 is built from 13 residues. Deletions cut 2 bases from V and 5 bases from J, with 10 bases between. CDR3 nucleotide sequence: TGTGCCAGCAGTTACGCTCTGGGGAACGAGCAGTACTTC. Protein product: CASSYALGNEQYF.

This clone has a single count. This CDR3 is CASQVFRQGTTYEQYF. The CDR3 nucleotides are TGTGCCAGCCAAGTTTTTAGGCAGGGGACTACCTACGAGCAGTACTTC. The V gene is TRBV27, the J gene TRBJ2-7; TRBD2 might be the D (7 bases). The germline V gene encodes CDR1 MNHEY and CDR2 SMNVEV (reference sequence). CDR3 length equals 16 residues. Trimming shortened V by 8 bases and J by 2 bases, and 22 bases separated the two germline ends.

The chain couples TRBV29-1 to TRBJ2-2, with 7 bases identical to TRBD1. The CDR3 extends over 15 amino acids. From germline, CDR1 is SQVTM and CDR2 ANQGSEA. Trimming at V came to 2 bases and at J to 0 bases, leaving 3 bases not matched to a gene. In DNA, the CDR3 is TGCAGCGTTGAATATACAGGGGCGAACACCGGGGAGCTGTTTTTT. Protein: CSVEYTGANTGELFF.